The 24 T cell receptor beta chains presented below share a single source sample, sequenced in a study of control samples from healthy donors and cancer patients. The protocol was immunoSEQ multiplex PCR, while the TCRdb copy is restricted to in-frame clones and leaves out a portion. The table shows about 170,000 clones, with 85% to 90% occurring only once. The sample taken for sequencing was blood. These receptors all stem from a woman aged 25 to 39 in good health.

The CDR3 reads CASSPDRGRDGYTF. Here the CDR3 DNA reads TGTGCCAGCAGCCCGGACAGGGGGCGTGATGGCTACACCTTC. The V gene is TRBV4-2, the J gene TRBJ1-2, with TRBD1 identical over 11 bases. The V gene end was trimmed by 4 bases and the J gene end by 6 bases; junction bases not matched to a gene: 4. There are 14 residues in the CDR3. Germline assignment: CDR1 LGHNA and CDR2 YNFKEQ.

The rearrangement links TRBV5-4 to TRBJ2-2; D may match TRBD1 or TRBD2 (6 bases each). V shed 0 bases and J shed 2 bases, with 14 bases lying between them. The CDR3 runs 17 residues. Germline V CDR1 and CDR2: SGHNT, YYREEE (reference sequence). CDR3 residues: CASSLAAWGANTGELFF. The CDR3 DNA reads TGTGCCAGCAGCTTGGCCGCTTGGGGGGCTAACACCGGGGAGCTGTTTTTT.

This clone was seen only once. A junction boundary mismatches the germline segment, possibly from a read error. This CDR3 is also generated by other DNA sequences in the sample. The chain uses TRBV2 and TRBJ2-3; 9 positions agree with TRBD2. The CDR3 extends over 15 amino acids. Germline CDR1 reads SNHLY; CDR2 reads FYNNEI. The CDR3 reads CASSARGGVADTQYF. The CDR3 DNA reads as TGTGCCAGCAGTGCGCGGGGGGGCGTAGCAGATACACAGTATTTT.

This clone was seen a single time. The gene calls are TRBV30 and TRBJ1-4; tentatively, D is TRBD1 (6 bases). Germline CDR1 reads GTSNPN; CDR2 reads SVGIG (reference sequence). This CDR3 spans 15 amino acids. V was shortened by 0 bases and J by 7 bases, with 15 bases between the two germline ends. CDR3 in amino acids: CAWSVPGARGEKLFF. CDR3 DNA sequence: TGTGCCTGGAGTGTACCGGGGGCTAGGGGTGAAAAACTGTTTTTT. The complete variable domain, with remaining parts taken from reference TRBV30 and TRBJ1-4, reads SQTIHQWPATLVQPVGSPLSLECTVEGTSNPNLYWYRQAAGRGLQLLFYSVGIGQISSEVPQNLSASRPQDRQFILSSKKLLLSDSGFYLCAWSVPGARGEKLFFGSGTQLSVL.

The chain has TRBV9 and TRBJ1-6; perhaps TRBD1 as D (6 bases). Germline V CDR1 and CDR2: SGDLS, YYNGEE. The CDR3 has 14 residues. V lost 3 bases to trimming and J lost 7 bases, with 11 bases between them. The CDR3 nucleotides read TGTGCCAGCAGCGAGGGACAACCAAATTCACCCCTCCACTTT. Translating it yields CASSEGQPNSPLHF.

This CDR3 is CASMGPGSGNTIYF. DNA of the CDR3: TGTGCCAGTATGGGACCGGGCTCTGGAAACACCATATATTTT. The V and J genes are TRBV19 and TRBJ1-3; D is perhaps TRBD1 (5 bases). V lost 7 bases, J lost 0 bases, and 10 bases lay in between. The germline V gene encodes CDR1 LNHDA and CDR2 SQIVND (reference sequence). The CDR3 loop spans 14 amino acids.

V gene TRBV6-2 or TRBV6-3 combines with J gene TRBJ2-1, with 10 nucleotides matching TRBD1. CDR1 and CDR2 (germline): MNHEY, SVGEGT. This CDR3 has 18 amino acids. The J segment lost 0 bases and the V segment lost 3 bases, leaving 8 bases of the junction unmatched. The CDR3 region has the DNA TGTGCCAGCAGTTATGTCCCGGGACAGGGGAGCTCCTACAATGAGCAGTTCTTC. Its protein product is CASSYVPGQGSSYNEQFF.

The rearrangement links TRBV5-1 to TRBJ2-5, with D tentatively TRBD2 (6 bases). Trimming stripped 5 bases from V and 2 bases from J, with 13 bases between. CDR1 and CDR2 from the germline V gene are SGHRS and YFSETQ. The CDR3 is made up of 14 amino acids. The CDR3 coding sequence is TGCGCCAGCAGACCGGGAGTCGTACAAGAGACCCAGTACTTC. Translating gives CASRPGVVQETQYF.

V and J are TRBV6-5 and TRBJ1-1; tentative D call: TRBD1 (5 bases). The germline gives CDR1 MNHEY, CDR2 SVGAGI. V lost 0 bases to trimming and J lost 4 bases, with 9 bases between them. The CDR3 is made up of 14 amino acids. CDR3: CASSYSRGTTEAFF. The CDR3 DNA follows: TGTGCCAGCAGTTACTCGAGAGGGACCACTGAAGCTTTCTTT.

This clone was recorded only once. The rearrangement links TRBV28 to TRBJ2-2, with TRBD2 matching 9 bases. J lost 4 bases, V lost 4 bases, and 1 base had no gene match. The CDR3 contains 14 residues. Germline CDR1 is MDHEN and CDR2 is SYDVKM. CDR3 residues: CASSSTSGTGELFF. CDR3 in DNA: TGTGCCAGCAGTTCGACTAGCGGCACCGGGGAGCTGTTTTTT.

The rearrangement joins TRBV7-9 to TRBJ2-7, with TRBD1 as a possible D gene (5 bases). Deletions cut 2 bases from V and 12 bases from J, with 14 bases between. Germline V gene lookup returns CDR1 SEHNR and CDR2 FQNEAQ (reference sequence). The CDR3 covers 12 residues. The CDR3 protein is CASSLSLQAMYV. The CDR3 coding sequence is TGTGCCAGCAGCTTATCTCTACAGGCCATGTACGTC.

This clone turned up a few times. This rearrangement joins TRBV19 to TRBJ1-1; a possible D gene is TRBD1 (6 bases). V was trimmed by 2 bases and J by 2 bases, leaving 12 bases between them. This CDR3 comprises 15 residues. Per germline, CDR1 LNHDA and CDR2 SQIVND (reference sequence). The CDR3 coding sequence is TGTGCCAGTAGTATATACAGGGACCTCAACACTGAAGCTTTCTTT. Its translation is CASSIYRDLNTEAFF.

As DNA, the CDR3 is TGTGCCAGCAGTTACTACGGGGGTGGTGGTGAAAAACTGTTTTTT. It encodes CASSYYGGGGEKLFF. The chain is built from TRBV6-6 and TRBJ1-4; a possible D gene is TRBD1 (5 bases). V lost 1 base and J 7 bases, leaving 13 bases between the germline ends. The CDR3 sequence is 15 residues long. CDR1 and CDR2 from the germline V gene are MNHNY and SVGAGI (reference sequence).

J is TRBJ2-5 and V is TRBV5-1, with 8 bases that match TRBD1. Unmatched junction bases numbered 10, after V lost 7 bases and J lost 2 bases. This CDR3 spans 15 amino acids. Germline V gene sequence: CDR1 SGHRS, CDR2 YFSETQ. The CDR3 protein is CASAQGAGGQETQYF. The CDR3 DNA reads as TGCGCCAGCGCCCAGGGGGCGGGTGGACAAGAGACCCAGTACTTC.

V usage is TRBV6-5 and J usage is TRBJ2-1; 7 nucleotides match TRBD2. CDR3 length: 14 amino acids. V lost 3 bases and J lost 5; bases outside the gene matches: 4. CDR1 is MNHEY, CDR2 SVGAGI, per germline. The CDR3 coding sequence is TGTGCCAGCAGTTATGGCGGGGGAAACAATGAGCAGTTCTTC. It encodes CASSYGGGNNEQFF.

This clone appeared once. The chain links TRBV12-3 or TRBV12-4 to TRBJ1-3; TRBD1 matches at 7 bases. V trimming: 5 bases; J trimming: 8 bases; junction bases outside the gene matches: 3. CDR3 length: 12 residues. CDR3 region: CASSRGQDTIYF. In nucleotides, the CDR3 is TGTGCCAGCAGTCGTGGACAGGACACCATATATTTT.

The J gene is TRBJ1-3, the V gene TRBV21-1; the table's D call TRBD1 went unverified against the DNA. TRBV21-1 is a listed pseudogene. The CDR3 sequence is 19 residues long. The CDR3 DNA reads TGTGCCAGCATCCCCTTCATCCGTCAGGGGCAGGATAGAGGAAACACCATATATTTT. Translation gives CASIPFIRQGQDRGNTIYF.

The chain links TRBV5-1 to TRBJ2-5, with D perhaps being TRBD1 or TRBD2 (5 bases each). CDR1 SGHRS and CDR2 YFSETQ come from the germline V gene. This CDR3 region has 14 residues. V was cut by 1 base and J by 0 bases, with 7 bases left in between. The CDR3 DNA sequence: TGCGCCAGCAGCTTGCCGGGGCACCAAGAGACCCAGTACTTC. Its protein product is CASSLPGHQETQYF.

This rearrangement joins TRBV11-2 to TRBJ1-1, with D possibly being TRBD1 (5 bases). CDR1 and CDR2 from the germline V gene are SGHAT and FQNNGV. This CDR3 spans 13 amino acids. V was trimmed by 5 bases and J by 1 base, leaving 8 bases between them. CDR3 sequence (DNA): TGTGCCAGCAGCAAGGGGCGGAACACTGAAGCTTTCTTT. Its translation: CASSKGRNTEAFF.

V gene TRBV5-1 combines with J gene TRBJ2-3, with TRBD2 matching 12 bases. The germline V gene encodes CDR1 SGHRS and CDR2 YFSETQ. This CDR3 spans 16 amino acids. Trimming removed 4 bases from V and 2 bases from J; junction bases left unmatched: 5. The CDR3 reads CASSVGLAGITDTQYF. The CDR3 region has the DNA TGCGCCAGCAGCGTTGGACTAGCGGGGATCACAGATACGCAGTATTTT.

The chain is built from TRBV5-6 and TRBJ2-2; D is unresolved. The V gene's germline CDR1 is SGHDT and CDR2 YYEEEE. This CDR3 is 14 amino acids long. Trimming removed 1 base from V and 6 bases from J, with 10 bases in between. In nucleotides, the CDR3 is TGTGCCAGCAGCTTGAGGATACTCCCCGGGGAGCTGTTTTTT. Encoded protein: CASSLRILPGELFF.

V gene TRBV14 combines with J gene TRBJ1-5; D is undetermined. This CDR3 has 14 residues. V was cut by 1 base and J by 2 bases, with 6 bases left in between. Germline CDR1 SGHDN, CDR2 FVKESK. CDR3 sequence reads: CASSQARGNQPQHF. DNA for the CDR3: TGTGCCAGCAGCCAAGCACGTGGCAATCAGCCCCAGCATTTT. The full variable domain, completed using reference TRBV14 and TRBJ1-5, is EAGVTQFPSHSVIEKGQTVTLRCDPISGHDNLYWYRRVMGKEIKFLLHFVKESKQDESGMPNNRFLAERTGGTYSTLKVQPAELEDSGVYFCASSQARGNQPQHFGDGTRLSIL.

The chain joins TRBV29-1 to TRBJ2-5; D is perhaps TRBD2 (6 bases). The CDR3 contains 14 residues. Germline V gene sequence: CDR1 SQVTM, CDR2 ANQGSEA. The V end was cut by 3 bases, the J end by 7 bases, with 18 bases between. As DNA, the CDR3 is TGCAGCGTTGAGGGGGGAGGACGGAGGGCGACCCAGTACTTC. It specifies CSVEGGGRRATQYF.

The V and J genes are TRBV5-1 and TRBJ1-2, with D uncertain. Germline loops: CDR1 SGHRS, CDR2 YFSETQ. The CDR3 contains 12 residues. Trimming removed 4 bases from V and 6 bases from J, with 10 bases in between. CDR3 bases: TGCGCCAGCAGCCCGGACTCTCATGGCTACACCTTC. Its translation is CASSPDSHGYTF.